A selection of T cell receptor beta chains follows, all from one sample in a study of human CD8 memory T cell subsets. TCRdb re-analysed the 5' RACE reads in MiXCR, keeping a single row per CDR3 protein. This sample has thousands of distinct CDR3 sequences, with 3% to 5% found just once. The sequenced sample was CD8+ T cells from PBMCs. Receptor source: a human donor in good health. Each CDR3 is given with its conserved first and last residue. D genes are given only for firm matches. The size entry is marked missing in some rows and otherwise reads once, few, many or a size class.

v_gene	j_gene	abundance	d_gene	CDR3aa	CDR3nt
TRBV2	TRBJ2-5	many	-	CASSPGAHRGETQYF	TGTGCCAGCAGTCCGGGAGCCCATCGCGGCGAGACCCAGTACTTC
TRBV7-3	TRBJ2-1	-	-	CASSLRAALLDEQFF	TGTGCCAGCAGCTTACGGGCCGCGCTCCTCGATGAGCAGTTCTTC
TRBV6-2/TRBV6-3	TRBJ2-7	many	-	CASGVPSSEQYF	TGTGCCAGCGGAGTCCCCAGCAGCGAGCAGTACTTC
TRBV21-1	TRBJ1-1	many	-	CASSKAENTEAFF	TGTGCCAGCAGCAAAGCAGAGAACACTGAAGCTTTCTTT
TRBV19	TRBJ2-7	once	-	CARPEQRPKQYF	TGTGCCAGGCCGGAACAGCGGCCGAAGCAGTACTTC
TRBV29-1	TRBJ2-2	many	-	CSVERRDFMSGELFF	TGCAGCGTTGAGAGGAGGGACTTCATGTCCGGGGAGCTGTTTTTT
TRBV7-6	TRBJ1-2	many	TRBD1	CASSPEDRGYGYTF	TGTGCCAGCAGCCCAGAGGACAGGGGGTATGGCTACACCTTC
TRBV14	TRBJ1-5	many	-	CASSQEIGRYSNQPQHF	TGTGCCAGCAGCCAAGAAATTGGCCGTTATAGCAATCAGCCCCAGCATTTT
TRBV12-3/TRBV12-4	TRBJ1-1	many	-	CASSKTSTEAFF	TGTGCCAGCAGTAAAACGAGCACTGAAGCTTTCTTT
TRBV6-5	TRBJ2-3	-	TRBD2	CASSYLASGGPRDTQYF	TGTGCCAGCAGTTACTTGGCTAGCGGGGGGCCGAGAGATACGCAGTATTTT
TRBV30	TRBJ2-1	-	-	CAWSMYGGLEQFF	TGTGCCTGGAGTATGTACGGCGGACTTGAGCAGTTCTTC
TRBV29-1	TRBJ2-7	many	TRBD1	CSVEEQGASYEQYF	TGCAGCGTTGAAGAGCAGGGGGCTTCCTACGAGCAGTACTTC
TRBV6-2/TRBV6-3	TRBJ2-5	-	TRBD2	CASSYAGLAGGATKETQYF	TGTGCCAGCAGTTACGCTGGACTAGCGGGGGGTGCAACTAAAGAGACCCAGTACTTC
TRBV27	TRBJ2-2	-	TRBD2	CASSRGTSGGIWTGELFF	TGTGCCAGCAGTCGCGGGACTAGCGGGGGGATATGGACCGGGGAGCTGTTTTTT
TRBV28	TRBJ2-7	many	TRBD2	CASSPRTSASYEQYF	TGTGCCAGCAGCCCTCGGACTAGCGCCTCCTACGAGCAGTACTTC
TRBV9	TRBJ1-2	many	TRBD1	CASSVGTGDPTSDGYTF	TGTGCCAGCAGCGTGGGGACAGGGGACCCCACGAGTGATGGCTACACCTTC
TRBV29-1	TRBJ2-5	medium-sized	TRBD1	CSVEDTGQVGETQYF	TGCAGCGTTGAAGATACCGGACAGGTTGGAGAGACCCAGTACTTC
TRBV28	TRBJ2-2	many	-	CASRGLGERGTGELFF	TGTGCCAGCAGGGGTCTAGGGGAAAGAGGCACCGGGGAGCTGTTTTTT
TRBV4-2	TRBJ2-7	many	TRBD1	CASSQEAGGQAYEQYF	TGTGCCAGCAGCCAAGAAGCAGGAGGACAGGCCTACGAGCAGTACTTC
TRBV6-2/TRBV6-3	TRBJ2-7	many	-	CASSYGQYYEQYF	TGTGCCAGCAGTTACGGACAGTACTACGAGCAGTACTTC
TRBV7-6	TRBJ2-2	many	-	CASHGESGELFF	TGTGCCAGCCATGGGGAGAGCGGGGAGCTGTTTTTT
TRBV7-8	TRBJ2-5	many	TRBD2	CASSLGGLAGAETQYF	TGTGCCAGCAGCCTTGGAGGACTAGCGGGAGCAGAGACCCAGTACTTC
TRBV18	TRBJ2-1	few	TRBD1	CASSLSGTGGVEQFF	TGTGCCAGCTCCCTGTCCGGGACAGGGGGAGTTGAGCAGTTCTTC
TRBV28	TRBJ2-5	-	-	CASSTLPGLQETQYF	TGTGCCAGCAGTACCCTGCCGGGGCTCCAAGAGACCCAGTACTTC
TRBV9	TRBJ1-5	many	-	CASSTGMGQPQHF	TGTGCCAGCTCTACAGGGATGGGGCAGCCCCAGCATTTT
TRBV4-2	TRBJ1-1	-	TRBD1	CASSPRTGGADTEAFF	TGTGCCAGCAGCCCCAGGACAGGGGGGGCAGACACTGAAGCTTTCTTT
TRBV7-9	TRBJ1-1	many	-	CASSPPGNTEAFF	TGTGCCAGCAGCCCTCCTGGGAACACTGAAGCTTTCTTT
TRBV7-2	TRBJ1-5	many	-	CASSSGPYSNQPQHF	TGTGCCAGCAGCTCGGGACCGTATAGCAATCAGCCCCAGCATTTT
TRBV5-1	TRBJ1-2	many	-	CASSFDDSNYGYTF	TGCGCCAGCAGCTTTGACGACAGTAACTATGGCTACACCTTC
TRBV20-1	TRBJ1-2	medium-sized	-	CSARTGYGYTF	TGCAGTGCTAGAACTGGCTATGGCTACACCTTC
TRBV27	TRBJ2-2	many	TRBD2	CASRPLVSGMNTGELFF	TGTGCCAGCAGACCCTTAGTGAGCGGGATGAACACCGGGGAGCTGTTTTTT
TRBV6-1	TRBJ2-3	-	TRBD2	CASSESLAGSDTQYF	TGTGCCAGCAGTGAAAGCCTAGCGGGGTCAGATACGCAGTATTTT
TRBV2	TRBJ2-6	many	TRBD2	CASSASGSSGANVLTF	TGTGCCAGCAGTGCTAGCGGGAGCTCTGGGGCCAACGTCCTGACTTTC
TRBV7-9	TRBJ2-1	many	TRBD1	CASSPQGSDYNEQFF	TGTGCCAGCAGCCCACAGGGGTCAGATTACAATGAGCAGTTCTTC
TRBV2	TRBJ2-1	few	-	CAAKLGPYNEQFF	TGTGCCGCGAAACTGGGGCCCTACAATGAGCAGTTCTTC
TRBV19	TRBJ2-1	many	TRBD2	CASSLYLAGDNEQFF	TGTGCCAGTAGCCTGTATCTAGCGGGGGACAATGAGCAGTTCTTC
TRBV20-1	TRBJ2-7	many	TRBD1	CSARTDRGHEQYF	TGCAGTGCTAGAACGGACAGGGGCCACGAGCAGTACTTC
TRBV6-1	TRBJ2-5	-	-	CASSEFGGGKETQYF	TGTGCCAGCAGTGAATTTGGAGGCGGGAAAGAGACCCAGTACTTC
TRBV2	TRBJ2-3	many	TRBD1	CASSEGTGRPTDTQYF	TGTGCCAGCAGTGAAGGGACAGGGAGGCCGACAGATACGCAGTATTTT
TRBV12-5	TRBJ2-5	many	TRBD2	CASGLGGVTSETVF	TGTGCTAGTGGTTTGGGGGGGGTGACTAGCGAGACCGTCTTC
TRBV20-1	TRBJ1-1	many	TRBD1	CSANRQGLMNTEAFF	TGCAGTGCTAACCGACAGGGGTTAATGAACACTGAAGCTTTCTTT
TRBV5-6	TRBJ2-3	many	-	CASGGTRGTDTQYF	TGTGCCAGCGGCGGGACAAGAGGCACAGATACGCAGTATTTT
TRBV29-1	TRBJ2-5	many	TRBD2	CSVEGTSGSPETQYF	TGCAGCGTTGAAGGGACTAGCGGGAGCCCAGAGACCCAGTACTTC
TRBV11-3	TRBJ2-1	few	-	CASSLVYNEQFF	TGTGCCAGCAGCTTAGTTTATAATGAGCAGTTCTTC
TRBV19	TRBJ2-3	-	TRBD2	CASSIQRLAADTQYF	TGTGCCAGTAGCATACAGCGACTAGCGGCAGATACGCAGTATTTT
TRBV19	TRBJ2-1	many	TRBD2	CASSMTSGANEQFF	TGTGCCAGTAGTATGACTAGCGGGGCTAATGAGCAGTTCTTC